Presented here are 23 T cell receptor beta chains from one specimen sequenced in a study of T cell repertoires in cytomegalovirus infection. Using its own MiXCR run on the reads, TCRdb lists one record per CDR3 protein. Of almost 500,000 distinct CDR3 sequences listed, roughly 10% were seen once; the top ten hold roughly 10%. The sequencing input was PBMCs. The receptor set was obtained from a human donor in good health (CMV status not recorded). Some clones in this sample may be carry-over from other donors' samples.

The V and J genes are TRBV2 and TRBJ1-2; 7 bases are a match to TRBD1. Germline CDR1 SNHLY, CDR2 FYNNEI. V lost 4 bases, J lost 3 bases, and 5 bases stayed unmatched. The CDR3 contains 14 residues. The CDR3 here is CASSVGQRDYGYTF. CDR3 coding DNA: TGTGCCAGCAGTGTGGGACAGCGGGACTATGGCTACACCTTC.

The genes are TRBV7-3 and TRBJ2-3, with D maybe TRBD2 (6 bases). This CDR3 has 16 amino acids. The V end was cut by 4 bases, the J end by 2 bases, with 16 bases between. The germline V gene has CDR1 SGHTA and CDR2 FQGTGA. Here the CDR3 reads CASSSPRGRYTDTQYF. In DNA form, the CDR3 reads TGTGCCAGCAGCTCCCCGCGGGGCAGGTACACAGATACGCAGTATTTT.

This clonotype came up many times. The chain is built from TRBV7-2 and TRBJ2-7, with D perhaps matching TRBD1 (5 bases). The ends were cut back, 5 bases at V and 2 bases at J, with 16 bases in the middle. CDR1 is SGHTA, CDR2 FQGNSA, per germline. The CDR3 covers 15 residues. The CDR3 nucleotides are TGTGCCAGCAGCCGCCTCCAGGGAATCACCTACGAGCAGTACTTC. This encodes CASSRLQGITYEQYF. Supplemented by reference TRBV7-2 and TRBJ2-7, the full variable domain reads GAGVSQSPSNKVTEKGKDVELRCDPISGHTALYWYRQSLGQGLEFLIYFQGNSAPDKSGLPSDRFSAERTGGSVSTLTIQRTQQEDSAVYLCASSRLQGITYEQYFGPGTRLTVT.

In its sample, this clonotype was seen many times. This chain connects TRBV6-1 to TRBJ2-1; 10 nucleotides agree with TRBD1. The CDR3 covers 15 residues. Germline CDR1 and CDR2: MNHNS and SASEGT. V shed 6 bases and J 13 bases; nucleotides not matched to a gene: 15. CDR3 region: CASRSRDRGGQFQFF. The CDR3 coding sequence is TGTGCCAGCAGATCCCGGGACAGGGGCGGACAATTTCAGTTCTTC.

This clonotype came up many times. The chain joins TRBV7-9 to TRBJ1-2; D might be TRBD1 (6 bases). The V end lost 3 bases, the J end lost 4 bases, and 18 bases lay between the germline ends. The CDR3 runs 16 residues. From germline, CDR1 is SEHNR and CDR2 FQNEAQ (reference sequence). CDR3 DNA sequence: TGTGCCAGCAGCTTGCGTCGCAGGGGCGGAATCTATGGCTACACCTTC. Translated: CASSLRRRGGIYGYTF. The variable domain in full, completed from reference TRBV7-9 and TRBJ1-2, reads DTGVSQNPRHKITKRGQNVTFRCDPISEHNRLYWYRQTLGQGPEFLTYFQNEAQLEKSRLLSDRFSAERPKGSFSTLEIQRTEQGDSAMYLCASSLRRRGGIYGYTFGSGTRLTVV.

In its sample, this clonotype was seen a few times. The chain joins TRBV2 to TRBJ1-5, with 7 bases fitting TRBD1. This CDR3 is 14 amino acids long. The germline gives CDR1 SNHLY, CDR2 FYNNEI. Trimming took 5 bases from V and 5 from J; bases not matched to a gene: 6. The CDR3 loop reads CASSSDRVHQPQHF. CDR3 nucleotide sequence: TGTGCCAGCAGTTCTGACAGGGTTCATCAGCCCCAGCATTTT.

This clonotype was seen only a few times. The chain joins TRBV5-4 to TRBJ2-1; 14 nucleotides line up with TRBD2. Germline CDR1 is SGHNT and CDR2 is YYREEE (reference sequence). The CDR3 extends over 17 amino acids. V dropped 4 bases and J dropped 3; count of bases not matched to a gene: 6. CDR3 sequence reads: CASSASTSGRGYNEQFF. CDR3 sequence (DNA): TGTGCCAGCAGCGCCTCGACTAGCGGGAGGGGCTACAATGAGCAGTTCTTC.

The chain has TRBV4-2 and TRBJ2-1, with D perhaps TRBD2 (6 bases). This CDR3 comprises 16 residues. V was pared by 3 bases and J by 2 bases, with 14 bases between. Germline CDR1 reads LGHNA; CDR2 reads YNFKEQ. The CDR3 reads CASSQMSGVTYNEQFF. The DNA for the CDR3 is TGTGCCAGCAGCCAGATGTCGGGGGTTACCTACAATGAGCAGTTCTTC.

The chain links TRBV5-4 to TRBJ2-2, with D possibly called TRBD1 or TRBD2 (6 bases each). The CDR3 is 14 residues long. Trimming shortened V by 0 bases and J by 8 bases, and 11 bases separated the two germline ends. Germline V gene lookup returns CDR1 SGHNT and CDR2 YYREEE (reference sequence). This CDR3 is CASSLEQGTGELFF. In DNA, the CDR3 is TGTGCCAGCAGCTTGGAGCAGGGGACTGGGGAGCTGTTTTTT.

There are many counts of this clonotype. CDR3 loop: CASSQVLAGELTDTQYF. CDR3 bases: TGTGCCAGCAGCCAAGTCCTAGCGGGGGAACTCACAGATACGCAGTATTTT. J is TRBJ2-3 and V is TRBV14; 10 bases align to TRBD2. The germline CDR1 and CDR2 sequences are SGHDN and FVKESK. The CDR3 consists of 17 residues. Germline trimming cut 1 base from V and 2 bases from J; bases unmatched to any gene: 6.

There are many counts of this clonotype. The V and J genes are TRBV7-8 and TRBJ1-6; the D is unclear. Germline values: CDR1 SGHVS, CDR2 FQNEAQ. The CDR3 loop spans 13 amino acids. V lost 2 bases and J 8 bases, leaving 7 bases between the germline ends. The CDR3 bases are TGTGCCAGCAGCTTAATAAGGGATTCACCCCTCCACTTT. Translated, it gives CASSLIRDSPLHF.

In its sample, this clonotype was seen a few times. V usage is TRBV18 and J usage is TRBJ1-1, with D possibly TRBD1 on 6 matching bases. CDR3 length: 15 residues. The germline V gene encodes CDR1 KGHSH and CDR2 LQKENI. V lost 6 bases and J 0 bases, leaving 14 bases between the germline ends. The CDR3: CASSREGGMNTEAFF. CDR3 coding DNA: TGTGCCAGCTCGCGGGAGGGGGGAATGAACACTGAAGCTTTCTTT.

The chain carries TRBV12-3 or TRBV12-4 and TRBJ2-7; 7 bases line up with TRBD1. Trimming took 3 bases from V and 3 from J; bases not matched to a gene: 8. CDR3 length equals 15 residues. CDR3 coding DNA: TGTGCCAGCAGTTTTAGAGGGACAGTCTACTACGAGCAGTACTTC. Encoded protein: CASSFRGTVYYEQYF.

Note on this clonotype: This may come from a read error, since a much larger clone is one base off. This chain connects TRBV5-1 to TRBJ2-1; D may correspond to TRBD1 or TRBD2 (5 bases each). CDR1 is SGHRS and CDR2 is YFSETQ in the germline V gene. Trimming cost V 2 bases and J 6 bases, with 9 bases left between them. The CDR3 runs 13 residues. CDR3 sequence: CASSFRDGNEQFF. The CDR3 nucleotides are TGCGCCAGCAGCTTCCGGGACGGCAATGAGCAGTTCTTC. Filled out from reference TRBV5-1 and TRBJ2-1, the complete variable domain reads KAGVTQTPRYLIKTRGQQVTLSCSPISGHRSVSWYQQTPGQGLQFLFEYFSETQRNKGNFPGRFSGRQFSNSRSEMNVSTLELGDSALYLCASSFRDGNEQFFGPGTRLTVL.

At least ten counts were recorded for this clonotype. The chain links TRBV7-9 to TRBJ1-4; D gene unclear. The CDR3 totals 13 residues. The germline gives CDR1 SEHNR, CDR2 FQNEAQ (reference sequence). The V end was cut by 5 bases, the J end by 8 bases, with 12 bases between. CDR3 sequence (DNA): TGTGCCAGCAGCCTCGCCCAGAGGGAAAAACTGTTTTTT. As protein: CASSLAQREKLFF.

The J gene is TRBJ1-5, the V gene TRBV10-2; D gene unclear. The CDR3 runs 13 residues. From germline, CDR1 is WSHSY and CDR2 SAAADI. V was cut by 4 bases and J by 4 bases, with 8 bases left in between. The CDR3 is CASSANGNQPQHF. In nucleotides, the CDR3 is TGCGCCAGCAGTGCCAATGGGAATCAGCCCCAGCATTTT.

The chain links TRBV20-1 to TRBJ1-1; TRBD1 agrees at 8 bases. Looked up from germline, CDR1 is DFQATT and CDR2 is SNEGSKA (reference sequence). Unmatched junction bases numbered 7, after V lost 4 bases and J lost 3 bases. This CDR3 region has 14 residues. This CDR3 is CSATRQGTDTEAFF. The CDR3, as DNA: TGCAGTGCTACGAGACAGGGGACGGACACTGAAGCTTTCTTT.

The table lists this clonotype with many counts. V gene TRBV19 combines with J gene TRBJ1-5, with no clear D. This CDR3 is built from 12 residues. The V end lost 0 bases, the J end lost 8 bases, and 5 bases lay between the germline ends. The germline V gene encodes CDR1 LNHDA and CDR2 SQIVND (reference sequence). The CDR3 sequence is CASSIDLEPQHF. The CDR3, as DNA: TGTGCCAGTAGTATAGATCTTGAGCCCCAGCATTTT.

This clonotype was recorded at least ten times. The chain carries TRBV6-1 and TRBJ1-1, with no clear D. CDR1 and CDR2 from the germline V gene are MNHNS and SASEGT. This CDR3 is built from 14 residues. Trimming left V 1 base short and J 4 bases short, with 10 bases between. The CDR3 DNA reads TGTGCCAGCAGTGAAGTGGGCAGGACCACTGAAGCTTTCTTT. This translates into CASSEVGRTTEAFF.

This clonotype was counted many times. The chain has TRBV19 and TRBJ2-2; no definite D call. This CDR3 comprises 11 residues. The germline gives CDR1 LNHDA, CDR2 SQIVND (reference sequence). V gave up 7 bases and J gave up 4 bases, with 4 bases separating them. In DNA, the CDR3 is TGTGCCAGTACCCTCACCGGGGAGCTGTTTTTT. Translation gives CASTLTGELFF.

The rearrangement uses TRBV7-9 and TRBJ1-5, with 8 positions matching TRBD1. Germline loops: CDR1 SEHNR, CDR2 FQNEAQ (reference sequence). The CDR3 length is 13 residues. V was clipped by 6 bases and J by 4 bases; unmatched bases: 2. The CDR3 protein is CASRTGENQPQHF. CDR3 bases: TGTGCCAGCAGGACAGGGGAGAATCAGCCCCAGCATTTT. Looking up the rest from reference TRBV7-9 and TRBJ1-5 gives the full variable domain: DTGVSQNPRHKITKRGQNVTFRCDPISEHNRLYWYRQTLGQGPEFLTYFQNEAQLEKSRLLSDRFSAERPKGSFSTLEIQRTEQGDSAMYLCASRTGENQPQHFGDGTRLSIL.

This clonotype was counted between two and nine times. The V call is TRBV4-1, the J call TRBJ1-6, with D hard to call. Trimming left V 5 bases short and J 8 bases short, with 16 bases between. The CDR3 contains 15 residues. Germline CDR1 MGHRA, CDR2 YSYEKL. The CDR3 coding sequence is TGCGCCAGCAGCGACACGGGAGGGTTGGATTCACCCCTCCACTTT. Protein: CASSDTGGLDSPLHF.

This clonotype has more than one count but fewer than ten. The CDR3 region is CASSSNRQGTEAFF. DNA of the CDR3: TGCGCCAGCAGTTCCAATCGTCAAGGAACTGAAGCTTTCTTT. The rearrangement links TRBV4-1 to TRBJ1-1; D is uncertain. V lost 6 bases and J 5 bases, leaving 16 bases between the germline ends. This CDR3 is built from 14 residues. CDR1 and CDR2 (germline): MGHRA, YSYEKL.